The sequence of this T cell receptor beta chain was determined in a study of beta chain features in type 1 diabetes. Findings and limits, study-wide: Type 1 diabetes patients showed a moderate but significant shortening of TCRB CDR3s in all four CD4+ subsets.

The germline gives CDR1 SGHAT, CDR2 FQNNGV. The CDR3 length is 15 residues. The junction had 10 bases not matched to a gene; V was cut back by 5 bases and J by 3 bases. Investigators reverse transcribed all isolated RNA, so they sequenced expressed TCRB transcripts. Profiled with immunoSEQ multiplex PCR; TCRdb holds only in-frame clones, not every one. The sample gives roughly 180,000 clones, 6% to 9% of which show up once; roughly 0.5% is in the top ten. This clone was counted a few times. Its antigen is undetermined. Sequencing was performed on central memory CD4+ T cells from blood. The sequence derives from a man between 18 and 35 years old with type 1 diabetes. The chain recombines TRBV11-2 with TRBJ2-7; 7 nucleotides align to TRBD1. The DNA for the CDR3 is TGTGCCAGCAGCCCCCCTGGGACAGCCATCTACGAGCAGTACTTC. It specifies CASSPPGTAIYEQYF.